A selection of T cell receptor beta chains follows, all from one sample in a study of cytomegalovirus exposure and HLA in healthy donors. Profiled with immunoSEQ multiplex PCR; TCRdb holds only in-frame clones, not every one. The profile covers about 170,000 clones, with 75% to 90% appearing a single time and over 2% taken by the ten largest. What was sequenced was PBMCs. Every receptor here comes from a male donor in good health and CMV-seronegative. Each CDR3 is given with its conserved first and last residue. The D gene is left open where the match is weak. The listing skips clone size in some rows; elsewhere it reads once, few, many or a size class.

j_call clone_size d_call v_call cdr3_length cdr3_aa cdr3_nt
TRBJ1-2 . TRBD1 TRBV7-9 16 CASSLGQGPSGGGYTF TGTGCCAGCAGCTTAGGACAGGGGCCTTCCGGGGGTGGCTACACCTTC
TRBJ2-7 . TRBD1 TRBV4-1 18 CASSQVLRRGTGGAEQYF TGCGCCAGCAGCCAAGTACTACGTCGGGGGACAGGGGGCGCCGAGCAGTACTTC
TRBJ1-5 . . TRBV6-1 16 CASSERPGNSNPPQHF TGTGCCAGCAGTGAACGTCCAGGGAATAGCAATCCGCCCCAGCATTTT
TRBJ2-7 . TRBD1 TRBV7-9 18 CASSSLDGTGRAVGEQYF TGTGCCAGCAGCTCCCTCGATGGGACAGGGAGGGCAGTGGGCGAGCAGTACTTC
TRBJ1-1 . . TRBV19 13 CASSIVEDTEAFF TGTGCCAGTAGTATAGTGGAGGACACTGAAGCTTTCTTT
TRBJ1-5 few . TRBV2 15 CASSESAGVDQPQHF TGTGCCAGCAGTGAAAGCGCCGGGGTCGATCAGCCCCAGCATTTT
TRBJ2-1 . TRBD1 TRBV6-1 15 CASRVTGGGFDEQFF TGTGCCAGCAGAGTGACAGGGGGCGGTTTTGATGAGCAGTTCTTC
TRBJ2-7 once . TRBV7-9 15 CASSLASGMSYEQYF TGTGCCAGCAGCTTAGCGTCGGGTATGTCCTACGAGCAGTACTTC
TRBJ2-5 . TRBD1 TRBV11-2 14 CASSPGTGTETQYF TGTGCCAGCAGCCCCGGGACAGGGACAGAGACCCAGTACTTC
TRBJ1-1 . TRBD1 TRBV19 15 CASSWTGKHNTEAFF TGTGCCAGTAGTTGGACAGGGAAACACAACACTGAAGCTTTCTTT
TRBJ1-1 . . TRBV5-6 14 CASSLTGNAAEAFF TGTGCCAGCAGCTTGACAGGGAATGCGGCTGAAGCTTTCTTT
TRBJ2-1 . . TRBV5-4 16 CASSLVAAGAGNEQFF TGTGCCAGCAGCTTGGTCGCGGCAGGGGCCGGCAATGAGCAGTTCTTC
TRBJ1-1 . . TRBV10-3 13 CAISERGNTEAFF TGTGCCATCAGTGAGCGAGGGAACACTGAAGCTTTCTTT
TRBJ2-3 . TRBD1 TRBV11-3 16 CASSPGQGVPRDTQYF TGTGCCAGCAGCCCAGGACAGGGAGTACCCAGGGATACGCAGTATTTT
TRBJ2-5 . TRBD2 TRBV10-3 18 CAISHPGLAGGSQETQYF TGTGCCATCAGCCACCCGGGACTAGCGGGGGGTTCGCAAGAGACCCAGTACTTC
TRBJ1-2 . . TRBV28 13 CASSPPRGYGYTF TGTGCCAGCAGTCCCCCAAGGGGGTATGGCTACACCTTC
TRBJ1-2 few TRBD1 TRBV10-3 15 CAISGYGQGNYGYTF TGTGCCATCAGTGGCTACGGACAGGGAAACTATGGCTACACCTTC
TRBJ1-2 . TRBD1 TRBV5-1 12 CASSGTAYGYTF TGCGCCAGCAGCGGGACAGCCTATGGCTACACCTTC
TRBJ2-2 . . TRBV7-9 18 CASSLARTAIFNTGELFF TGTGCCAGCAGCTTAGCGCGGACAGCAATATTCAACACCGGGGAGCTGTTTTTT
TRBJ2-5 . TRBD2 TRBV6-6 14 CASSWEREGETQYF TGTGCCAGCAGTTGGGAGCGGGAGGGAGAGACCCAGTACTTC
TRBJ1-5 . TRBD1 TRBV19 16 CASSIRGQGSGQPQHF TGTGCCAGTAGTATTCGGGGACAGGGTTCGGGTCAGCCCCAGCATTTT
TRBJ2-2 . . TRBV11-3 15 CASRQDSSYTGELFF TGTGCCAGCAGGCAGGACAGTTCTTACACCGGGGAGCTGTTTTTT
TRBJ2-7 . TRBD1 TRBV6-5 14 CASSYSDRGYEQYF TGTGCCAGCAGTTACTCGGACAGGGGATACGAGCAGTACTTC
TRBJ1-2 . . TRBV6-6 13 CATLGGANYGYTF TGTGCCACCCTAGGGGGAGCTAACTATGGCTACACCTTC
TRBJ1-6 . . TRBV9 15 CASSSRPGTGSPLHF TGTGCCAGCAGTTCTAGGCCGGGGACTGGTTCACCCCTCCACTTT
TRBJ1-1 . . TRBV5-1 15 CASSYSTGMNTEAFF TGCGCCAGCAGCTATTCGACGGGTATGAACACTGAAGCTTTCTTT
TRBJ2-3 . . TRBV4-2 17 CASSQDNGAGITDTQYF TGTGCCAGCAGCCAAGATAATGGGGCAGGGATCACAGATACGCAGTATTTT
TRBJ1-3 . . TRBV5-1 13 CASSLYPGNTIYF TGCGCCAGCAGCTTGTATCCTGGAAACACCATATATTTT
TRBJ2-7 once . TRBV5-1 14 CASSSRTGDYEQYF TGCGCCAGCAGCTCCCGAACGGGGGACTACGAGCAGTACTTC
TRBJ2-3 . . TRBV7-8 13 CASSLSVRDTQYF TGTGCCAGCAGCTTATCGGTGAGAGATACGCAGTATTTT
TRBJ1-5 . . TRBV6-5 16 CASSYSSGAEGQPQHF TGTGCCAGCAGTTACTCCTCAGGGGCGGAAGGTCAGCCCCAGCATTTT
TRBJ1-4 . TRBD1 TRBV6-6 14 CASRDGQVAEKLFF TGTGCCAGCAGGGATGGACAGGTAGCTGAAAAACTGTTTTTT
TRBJ1-1 few . TRBV4-2 13 CATRGGVGTEAFF TGTGCCACCCGGGGAGGGGTAGGCACTGAAGCTTTCTTT
TRBJ2-3 . TRBD2 TRBV5-1 17 CASTSFPGTTYTDTQYF TGCGCCAGCACCAGCTTCCCCGGGACTACTTACACAGATACGCAGTATTTT
TRBJ2-1 . TRBD2 TRBV5-4 16 CASSAGLAGGRDEQFF TGTGCCAGCAGCGCCGGACTAGCGGGGGGGCGGGATGAGCAGTTCTTC
TRBJ1-2 . . TRBV6-1 13 CASSFQGNYGYTF TGTGCCAGCAGCTTTCAGGGTAACTATGGCTACACCTTC
TRBJ1-6 . TRBD1 TRBV7-9 14 CASSLGTGNSPLHF TGTGCCAGCAGCTTGGGGACAGGGAATTCACCCCTCCACTTT
TRBJ1-2 . . TRBV2 19 CASRRSGLTFVGDLSGYTF TGTGCCAGCAGAAGGTCAGGGCTCACATTTGTCGGGGACTTATCTGGCTACACCTTC
TRBJ2-7 . . TRBV13 12 CASSLVNDERYF TGTGCCAGCAGCTTAGTTAACGACGAGCGGTACTTC
TRBJ1-2 . . TRBV10-1 15 CASSVPEGRNYGYTF TGCGCCAGCAGTGTTCCGGAGGGCAGGAACTATGGCTACACCTTC
TRBJ1-2 . TRBD1 TRBV4-1 17 CASSERTPGQGSYGYTF TGCGCCAGCAGCGAGAGAACCCCGGGACAGGGGAGCTATGGCTACACCTTC
TRBJ2-7 . . TRBV14 14 CASSRTSPPYEQYF TGTGCCAGCAGCCGGACATCGCCCCCCTACGAGCAGTACTTC